This T cell receptor beta chain was recovered during a study of blood T cell repertoires in COVID-19. At the level of the study: Whether acute or convalescent, the COVID-19 samples came from the United States, Italy and Spain.

This CDR3 has 20 amino acids. Trimming removed 5 bases from V and 1 base from J; junction bases left unmatched: 20. CDR1 is LNHDA and CDR2 is SQIVND in the germline V gene (reference sequence). The table lists this clone with a count of one. Profiling relied on immunoSEQ multiplex PCR, and the TCRdb table lists in-frame clones only, not all of them. The repertoire holds roughly 160,000 clones, with almost 85% as singletons. Material: peripheral blood. The receptor comes from an elderly woman with COVID-19, enrolled during active disease. The gene calls are TRBV19 and TRBJ2-5; 9 positions agree with TRBD2. The DNA of the CDR3 is TGTGCCAGTAGTCTCATAGCCGGACTTCTCGCGGGAGGGACCCAAGAGACCCAGTACTTC. The encoded protein is CASSLIAGLLAGGTQETQYF.